This record concerns one T cell receptor (beta chain) sequence. The antigen it recognizes is unknown. Base qualities are not recorded, but no much larger clone differs from it by a single base. Whole blood was collected in K2EDTA tubes by collaborating institutions according to the institutions' own protocols. For TCRbeta analysis, collaborators shipped samples in one of three forms: frozen whole blood, isolated PBMCs, or DNA extracted from either of those sample types. This sample stems from a study of blood T cell repertoires in COVID-19 (TCRdb year 2020). Background for the entire study: Samples covering the acute and convalescent phases of COVID-19 were provided by collaborators in the United States, Italy and Spain. The prospective study material was composed of cDNA or gDNA derived from T cells, B-cell-depleted T cells, or PBMCs. HLA class I and class II types, where available, came from metadata supplied by the sample provider rather than from assay-based typing. The dataset comprised deeply sampled blood TCRbeta repertoires from subjects exposed to, actively infected with, or recovered from COVID-19. The repertoires were released in a freely available public database meant as a resource for research on the immune response to SARS-CoV-2. A de-identified subject ID, COVID-19 status, age in years and sex were almost always included in the sample metadata. Samples came from the ongoing ImmuneRACE study (first 160 participants) plus 1,254 subjects from 6 global collaborators. Study-wide findings and limitations: The amount of clinical and demographic metadata varied by source and participant and was provided uncurated.

The immunoSEQ Assay, a bias-controlled multiplex PCR, was used to amplify TCRbeta CDR3 regions from genomic DNA. In the original analysis: The number of nucleated cells in each sample was estimated from the amplification of reference gene primers within the assay. To quantify the absolute abundance of each unique TCRbeta CDR3 rearrangement, sequence reads were collapsed and filtered. For each sample, productive Simpson clonality was calculated by taking the square root of Simpson's diversity index across productive rearrangements. The clones in this table, taken by TCRdb from immuneACCESS, are in-frame only. Not every clone is retained; where verified, under half of the shortfall comes from an unresolved V gene, and the cause of the rest is unknown. That table is the source of V, J and clone size, and D and trimming were worked out from the DNA. The sample has some 6,700 clones on record, nearly 90% of them singletons. The ten most abundant clones make up 20% to 25% of the sample.

CDR1 and CDR2 are drawn from the germline V gene: SGHVS, FQNEAQ. The CDR3 runs 14 amino acids, cysteine and phenylalanine included. Of the read, only the CDR3 DNA is kept; its 42 bases are in frame from base 1. The V end loses 2 bases and the J end loses 5 bases, and a stretch of 9 bases separates them. The sample taken for sequencing was peripheral blood. The receptor's source is a human donor in a cohort sampled during active COVID-19. Rearrangement joined TRBV7-8 to TRBJ2-2, with an unclear D gene assignment. Read as DNA, the sequence is TGTGCCAGCAGCTTATCTAGGCAGACCGGGGAGCTGTTTTTT. It translates to CASSLSRQTGELFF.